This section outlines one TCR beta chain sequence together with its context. This clonotype was recorded many times. Its antigen is unknown. The input lacks base qualities; no much larger clone sits a single base away. TCR cDNA was synthesized by 5'RACE template switching, which introduced a universal primer site and unique molecular identifiers. Priming for cDNA synthesis came from both the TCR alpha and TCR beta constant segments. Library amplification involved two PCR steps, and the second step added sample barcodes and sequencing adapters. Sequencing of libraries was done on Illumina HiSeq 2500 (2x100 bp) or NovaSeq (2x150 bp). In the paper's pipeline: Demultiplexing of reads and collapsing into UMI consensus sequences were performed with MIGEC, and V(D)J alignment was carried out with MiXCR. Using edgeR on replicate PBMC samples, clonotypes were called vaccine-responding if FDR was below 0.01 and the log2 fold change was above 5 up to day 15. Each bulk clonotype was labeled CD4 or CD8 based on which sequenced repertoire, CD4 or CD8, contained the clonotype at higher abundance. In TCRdb, the public reads were trimmed at Q25 with fastp and aligned with MiXCR, with productive beta chains retained. Under each unique CDR3 protein, matching rows form one entry showing the most common genes and DNA. The authors' filters were not applied to this entry. The sample yields a few hundred thousand distinct CDR3 sequences; about 8.3% were counted once. The ten largest clonotypes hold approximately 15% of the sample.

The treatment or condition label of this sample denotes: live attenuated yellow fever vaccine strain. At each blood-draw timepoint, two biological replicates of bulk PBMCs were obtained. PBMCs were isolated from peripheral blood using a standard Ficoll-Paque protocol. RNA was extracted with TriZol from bulk PBMCs, CD4 and CD8 fractions, and dextramer-positive and dextramer-negative fractions. The sample originates from a study of T cells after yellow fever vaccination (dated by TCRdb to the late 2010s). Some background on the complete study: Libraries from fractions with low cell numbers were prepared with the SMART-Seq v4 Ultra Low Input RNA kit. To follow T-cell clones before and after both primary and booster YFV17D yellow fever vaccination, bulk TCR alpha and beta repertoires underwent longitudinal sequencing. Blood samples were taken at several timepoints before and after primary and secondary immunization, and bulk PBMC replicates and cell subsets were isolated. The cohort comprised two healthy male donors, one aged 18 to 29 and one aged 30 to 40 years.

From the cysteine through the phenylalanine, the CDR3 covers 14 amino acids. Only the CDR3 region is kept as DNA, spanning 42 bases read in frame from base 1. The junction carries 8 bases between V and J, which are trimmed by 1 base and 1 base respectively. The germline V gene (reference sequence) specifies SGHNT as CDR1 and YYREEE as CDR2. Results the study describes overall, beyond this receptor: Because abundant contaminating clonotypes from the bulk population could be contained in FACS-sorted repertoires, computational filtering was required. Most clones expanded after primary vaccination (roughly 96% of CD4 and about 85% of CD8) were re-detected after the booster, suggesting that broad memory maintenance occurred. The study included only two donors, which limits how far the findings can be generalized. A small fraction of clonotypes appeared in both the CD4 and CD8 compartments, likely as a result of convergent recombination. Compared with the primary T-cell response, the secondary T-cell response was faster but weaker, reaching its peak on day 5 rather than on day 15.

The TCR was taken from a man aged 18 to 29 who received the YFV17D yellow fever vaccine. The material was PBMCs, obtained around 45 days after the first yellow fever vaccination. In this chain, TRBV5-4 is recombined with TRBJ1-1, and the D gene may be TRBD1, 5 bases matching. The sequenced DNA is TGTGCCAGCAGCTTGTCCAGGGCGAACACTGAAGCTTTCTTT. This codes for CASSLSRANTEAFF.